A single sample is the source of the 32 T cell receptor beta chains below, sequenced in a study of blood T cell repertoires in COVID-19. Assay: immunoSEQ multiplex PCR; the TCRdb copy retains only in-frame clones and omits some. The top ten clones hold roughly 3.2% of a sample with 100,000 to 150,000 clones, more than 80% of them seen once. Sequenced input: peripheral blood. The receptors originated from an elderly woman with COVID-19, enrolled during active disease.

The chain links TRBV5-1 to TRBJ2-5, with 7 nucleotides matching TRBD2. The germline V gene has CDR1 SGHRS and CDR2 YFSETQ. With V trimmed by 2 bases and J by 4 bases, 8 bases remained unmatched. This CDR3 region has 15 residues. The CDR3 sequence: CASSFGGTGGETQYF. CDR3 in DNA: TGCGCCAGCAGCTTCGGCGGGACGGGAGGAGAGACCCAGTACTTC.

The chain links TRBV29-1 to TRBJ2-7; 11 bases fit TRBD2. CDR3 length: 12 residues. V trimming: 5 bases; J trimming: 5 bases; junction bases outside the gene matches: 2. The V gene's germline CDR1 is SQVTM and CDR2 ANQGSEA. The CDR3 DNA reads TGCAGCGTTACTAGCGGGAGTCACGAGCAGTACTTC. Protein sequence: CSVTSGSHEQYF.

This chain uses TRBV5-4 with TRBJ2-7; TRBD1 aligns across 7 bases. The junction had 16 bases not matched to a gene; V was cut back by 5 bases and J by 5 bases. CDR3 length: 16 residues. Germline values: CDR1 SGHNT, CDR2 YYREEE (reference sequence). The CDR3 spells CASSFNRGQTTHEQYF. CDR3 DNA sequence: TGTGCCAGCAGTTTTAACAGGGGCCAAACCACCCACGAGCAGTACTTC.

The chain uses TRBV7-3 and TRBJ2-1; tentatively, D is TRBD2 (5 bases). CDR1 and CDR2 from the germline V gene are SGHTA and FQGTGA. Between the trimmed V and J ends, which lost 5 bases and 9 bases, there was a span of 11 bases. The CDR3 has 12 residues. The CDR3 sequence: CASSRAAGEQFF. The CDR3 DNA sequence: TGTGCCAGCAGCCGGGCGGCGGGTGAGCAGTTCTTC.

The chain employs TRBV28 and TRBJ2-7; TRBD2 matches at 9 bases. CDR3 size: 16 residues. Trimming removed 7 bases from V and 5 bases from J; junction bases left unmatched: 15. Germline lookup yields CDR1 MDHEN and CDR2 SYDVKM. The CDR3 loop reads CASMTVAGARGDEQYF. CDR3 sequence (DNA): TGTGCCAGCATGACGGTAGCGGGAGCGAGAGGGGACGAGCAGTACTTC.

This chain links TRBV6-6 with TRBJ1-6; D uncertain. Germline values: CDR1 MNHNY, CDR2 SVGAGI (reference sequence). The CDR3 length is 15 residues. V dropped 6 bases and J dropped 6 bases, with 15 bases sitting between them. This CDR3 reads CASSLAPFFNSPLHF. The DNA of the CDR3 is TGTGCCAGCAGCCTGGCCCCTTTTTTTAATTCACCCCTCCACTTT.

The chain links TRBV3-1 (or the pseudogene TRBV3-2) to TRBJ2-7; TRBD1 is a possible D gene (6 bases). CDR1 is LGHDT and CDR2 is YNNKEL in the germline V gene (reference sequence). The length of the CDR3 is 14 residues. Trimming pared 5 bases from V and 2 bases from J, leaving 13 bases between. CDR3 coding DNA: TGTGCCAGCAGCTCTCGGGACACCACCTACGAGCAGTACTTC. The encoded protein is CASSSRDTTYEQYF.

This sequence joins TRBV7-9 and TRBJ2-7; 10 bases map to TRBD1. The ends lost 5 bases at V and 9 bases at J; junction bases unmatched: 7. This CDR3 is 13 amino acids long. The germline V gene has CDR1 SEHNR and CDR2 FQNEAQ (reference sequence). CDR3 amino acids: CASSAGTGVVQYF. The DNA of the CDR3 is TGTGCCAGCAGCGCCGGGACAGGGGTCGTGCAGTACTTC.

In this sample, this clone turned up a few times. The gene calls are TRBV21-1 and TRBJ1-1; TRBD1 is taken as the D call from the table, unchecked against the DNA. TRBV21-1 is noted as a pseudogene. CDR3 length: 15 residues. In DNA form, the CDR3 reads TGTGCCAGCAGCCGGGACAGGGGGCGAGAAACTGAAGCTTTCTTT. Translating gives CASSRDRGRETEAFF.

V gene TRBV5-4 combines with J gene TRBJ1-1; possibly TRBD1 for D (6 bases). The CDR3 length is 15 residues. The V end was cut by 4 bases, the J end by 2 bases, with 15 bases between. Germline CDR1 is SGHNT and CDR2 is YYREEE (reference sequence). The CDR3 reads CASSPATGGNTEAFF. Here the CDR3 DNA reads TGTGCCAGCAGCCCTGCGACAGGAGGTAACACTGAAGCTTTCTTT. The whole variable domain, remainder taken from reference TRBV5-4 and TRBJ1-1, is ETGVTQSPTHLIKTRGQQVTLRCSSQSGHNTVSWYQQALGQGPQFIFQYYREEENGRGNFPPRFSGLQFPNYSSELNVNALELDDSALYLCASSPATGGNTEAFFGQGTRLTVV.

In DNA form, the CDR3 reads TGTGCCAGCAGCTTTGGACAGGGGGCGGAAAAACTGTTTTTT. Translated, it gives CASSFGQGAEKLFF. The chain links TRBV7-9 to TRBJ1-4; 11 positions match TRBD1. The CDR3 loop spans 14 amino acids. Trimming took 3 bases from V and 8 from J; bases not matched to a gene: 2. Germline values: CDR1 SEHNR, CDR2 FQNEAQ (reference sequence).

This chain joins TRBV5-1 and TRBJ2-1; D not resolved. Germline CDR1 is SGHRS and CDR2 is YFSETQ. The CDR3 contains 15 residues. The V end lost 0 bases, the J end lost 1 base, and 8 bases lay between the germline ends. This CDR3 reads CASSLEQNSYNEQFF. The CDR3 DNA reads as TGCGCCAGCAGCTTGGAACAGAATTCCTACAATGAGCAGTTCTTC.

V usage is TRBV2 and J usage is TRBJ1-1, with D possibly being TRBD1 (6 bases). Germline V gene data show CDR1 as SNHLY and CDR2 as FYNNEI. This CDR3 is 13 amino acids long. The V and J ends lost 2 bases and 6 bases respectively, with 10 bases between them. The DNA for the CDR3 is TGTGCCAGCAGTGAATCCCAGGGGTCTGAAGCTTTCTTT. This encodes CASSESQGSEAFF.

The V gene is TRBV28, the J gene TRBJ2-1; possibly TRBD2 for D (6 bases). This CDR3 region has 15 residues. Germline loops: CDR1 MDHEN, CDR2 SYDVKM. V shed 4 bases and J shed 6 bases, with 16 bases lying between them. CDR3 protein: CASSSGGVWPNEQFF. Written as DNA, the CDR3 is TGTGCCAGCAGTTCCGGGGGAGTTTGGCCCAATGAGCAGTTCTTC.

The J gene is TRBJ2-2, the V gene TRBV28; 7 positions agree with TRBD2. This CDR3 has 13 amino acids. Unmatched junction bases numbered 2, after V lost 6 bases and J lost 4 bases. The germline V gene has CDR1 MDHEN and CDR2 SYDVKM. The CDR3 region is CASRSGGTGELFF. The CDR3 DNA is TGTGCCAGCAGGTCGGGGGGCACCGGGGAGCTGTTTTTT.

The rearrangement uses TRBV20-1 and TRBJ1-6; 9 nucleotides align to TRBD1. Per germline, CDR1 DFQATT and CDR2 SNEGSKA (reference sequence). The ends lost 3 bases at V and 7 bases at J; junction bases unmatched: 4. CDR3 length: 14 amino acids. The CDR3 nucleotides read TGCAGTGCTAGTGGGGACAGGGAAAATTCACCCCTCCACTTT. Its translation: CSASGDRENSPLHF.

This chain joins TRBV28 and TRBJ2-1, with TRBD1 as a possible D gene (5 bases). Trimming removed 6 bases at V and 9 bases at J, with 9 bases between. This CDR3 has 11 residues. Germline V gene data show CDR1 as MDHEN and CDR2 as SYDVKM. In nucleotides, the CDR3 is TGTGCCAGCAGGGATACAGGTGAGCAGTTCTTC. It codes for CASRDTGEQFF.

V and J are TRBV24-1 and TRBJ2-1; 9 nucleotides line up with TRBD2. V trimming: 11 bases; J trimming: 6 bases; junction bases outside the gene matches: 7. The V gene's germline CDR1 is KGHDR and CDR2 SFDVKD. The CDR3 sequence is 13 residues long. CDR3 amino acids: CASSGRRGNEQFF. The CDR3 DNA is TGTGCCAGTAGCGGGAGACGTGGCAATGAGCAGTTCTTC.

V and J are TRBV9 and TRBJ1-6; D not resolved. CDR1 SGDLS and CDR2 YYNGEE come from the germline V gene. The CDR3 consists of 14 residues. V was clipped by 0 bases and J by 9 bases, with 10 bases between them. CDR3 nucleotides: TGTGCCAGCAGCGTAGAGGCAGAGGGTTCACCCCTCCACTTT. Translated: CASSVEAEGSPLHF.

This clone was seen a single time. The chain is built from TRBV7-9 and TRBJ2-2; 14 positions match TRBD2. The CDR3 contains 18 residues. Germline CDR1 is SEHNR and CDR2 is FQNEAQ (reference sequence). The junction had 10 bases not matched to a gene; V was cut back by 4 bases and J by 6 bases. The CDR3 sequence is CASSSPGLAGVGAGELFF. In DNA form, the CDR3 reads TGTGCCAGCAGCTCGCCGGGACTAGCGGGAGTTGGGGCCGGGGAGCTGTTTTTT.

V and J are TRBV28 and TRBJ2-1; 8 bases line up with TRBD1. The CDR3 is made up of 16 amino acids. Germline values: CDR1 MDHEN, CDR2 SYDVKM. J was trimmed by 4 bases and V by 5 bases; bases with no gene match: 10. As DNA, the CDR3 is TGTGCCAGCAGTCCAACCCGGGGACAGGATTACAATGAGCAGTTCTTC. Amino acid sequence: CASSPTRGQDYNEQFF.

The chain is built from TRBV28 and TRBJ1-6, with 7 bases matching TRBD1. Germline CDR1 and CDR2: MDHEN and SYDVKM. The CDR3 length is 16 residues. Losses at the gene ends were 2 bases for V and 7 bases for J; bases not matched to a gene: 8. The CDR3 region is CASSLNPGQTNSPLHF. CDR3 DNA: TGTGCCAGCAGTTTAAACCCGGGACAGACCAATTCACCCCTCCACTTT. Complete variable domain (other parts from reference TRBV28 and TRBJ1-6): DVKVTQSSRYLVKRTGEKVFLECVQDMDHENMFWYRQDPGLGLRLIYFSYDVKMKEKGDIPEGYSVSREKKERFSLILESASTNQTSMYLCASSLNPGQTNSPLHFGNGTRLTVT.

The chain recombines TRBV5-1 with TRBJ1-2, with 7 bases matching TRBD1. The CDR3 has 14 residues. Looked up from germline, CDR1 is SGHRS and CDR2 is YFSETQ. V lost 0 bases to trimming and J lost 6 bases; unmatched junction nucleotides: 5. The CDR3 sequence is CASSLARGEDGYTF. The CDR3 nucleotides read TGCGCCAGCAGCTTGGCCAGGGGGGAAGATGGCTACACCTTC.

J is TRBJ2-1 and V is TRBV3-1 (or the pseudogene TRBV3-2), with 8 bases aligning to TRBD2. Germline CDR1 is LGHDT and CDR2 is YNNKEL (reference sequence). The CDR3 sequence is 15 residues long. V shed 1 base, J shed 4 bases, and the junction held 3 bases outside the gene matches. The chain's CDR3 is CASSQGGGGYNEQFF. The CDR3 DNA sequence: TGTGCCAGCAGCCAAGGGGGCGGGGGGTACAATGAGCAGTTCTTC.

The chain is built from TRBV5-3 and TRBJ1-1; maybe TRBD1 (6 bases). TRBV5-3 is annotated as an ORF whose role is uncertain. The CDR3 covers 14 residues. The germline V and J ends were trimmed by 10 bases and 2 bases, with 18 bases remaining between them. CDR3: CAGYRDPINTEAFF. In nucleotides, the CDR3 is TGTGCCGGGTACAGGGACCCTATCAACACTGAAGCTTTCTTT.

V and J are TRBV5-1 and TRBJ2-1; TRBD2 aligns across 7 bases. The J segment lost 3 bases and the V segment lost 0 bases, leaving 9 bases of the junction unmatched. Germline CDR1 and CDR2: SGHRS and YFSETQ. The CDR3 is 17 residues long. Here the CDR3 DNA reads TGCGCCAGCAGCTTGGCAGTTCACGGGAGGCACTACAATGAGCAGTTCTTC. This translates into CASSLAVHGRHYNEQFF.

The chain is built from TRBV28 and TRBJ2-7; 12 bases line up with TRBD1. Germline V gives CDR1 MDHEN, CDR2 SYDVKM. V trimming: 3 bases; J trimming: 4 bases; junction bases outside the gene matches: 10. The CDR3 has 17 residues. The CDR3 region has the DNA TGTGCCAGCAGTTTTCCCGGGACAGGGGGCCCACAATACGAGCAGTACTTC. This sequence encodes CASSFPGTGGPQYEQYF.

The rearrangement joins TRBV15 to TRBJ2-5, with D perhaps matching TRBD2 (6 bases). V lost 3 bases and J lost 2, with 10 bases in between. Germline CDR1 LNHNV, CDR2 YYDKDF (reference sequence). The CDR3 extends over 14 amino acids. CDR3 DNA sequence: TGTGCCACCAGCAGCCGGGACTCACAAGAGACCCAGTACTTC. Protein: CATSSRDSQETQYF.

The chain has TRBV3-1 (or the pseudogene TRBV3-2) and TRBJ2-1; perhaps TRBD2 as D (6 bases). V was clipped by 0 bases and J by 0 bases, with 12 bases between them. CDR1 and CDR2 from the germline V gene are LGHDT and YNNKEL (reference sequence). The CDR3 runs to 17 residues. The CDR3 DNA follows: TGTGCCAGCAGCCAAGATCCCCCGCGGGGCTCCTACAATGAGCAGTTCTTC. The encoded protein is CASSQDPPRGSYNEQFF.

This clone has a single count. The chain couples TRBV7-2 to TRBJ2-1; 7 bases map to TRBD1. The CDR3 is made up of 16 amino acids. V lost 6 bases and J lost 6; bases outside the gene matches: 14. In germline, CDR1 is SGHTA, CDR2 FQGNSA. CDR3 nucleotides: TGTGCCAGCAGTCGGGCAGGGGGATCCGGTCTCAATGAGCAGTTCTTC. Its protein is CASSRAGGSGLNEQFF.

V and J are TRBV4-3 and TRBJ1-1; possibly TRBD1 for D (6 bases). The CDR3 has 16 amino acids. The germline gives CDR1 LGHNA, CDR2 YSLEER. V was shortened by 0 bases and J by 4 bases, with 15 bases between the two germline ends. Written as DNA, the CDR3 is TGCGCCAGCAGCCAAGAAATGGGGGCTGGCGTCACTGAAGCTTTCTTT. It codes for CASSQEMGAGVTEAFF.

A single count supports this clone. The rearrangement uses TRBV29-1 and TRBJ2-1; 8 nucleotides line up with TRBD2. The germline CDR1 and CDR2 sequences are SQVTM and ANQGSEA. Germline trimming cut 1 base from V and 5 bases from J; bases unmatched to any gene: 19. This CDR3 contains 19 residues. This chain's CDR3 is CSVEVGTRGLFLGNNEQFF. In nucleotides, the CDR3 is TGCAGCGTTGAAGTGGGGACTAGGGGCCTCTTTTTGGGGAACAATGAGCAGTTCTTC.